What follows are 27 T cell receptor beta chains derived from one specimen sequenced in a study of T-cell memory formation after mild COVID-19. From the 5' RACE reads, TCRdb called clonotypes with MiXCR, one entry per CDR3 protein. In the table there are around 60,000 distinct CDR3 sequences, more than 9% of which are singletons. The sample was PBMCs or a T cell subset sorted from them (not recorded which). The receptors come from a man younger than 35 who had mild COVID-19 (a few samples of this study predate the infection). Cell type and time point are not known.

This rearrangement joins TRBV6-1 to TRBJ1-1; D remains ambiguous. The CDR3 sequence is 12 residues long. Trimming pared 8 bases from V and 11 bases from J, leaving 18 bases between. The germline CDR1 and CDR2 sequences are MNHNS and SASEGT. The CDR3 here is CASGSREVWAFF. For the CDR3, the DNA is TGTGCCAGCGGTAGTAGGGAGGTGTGGGCTTTCTTT.

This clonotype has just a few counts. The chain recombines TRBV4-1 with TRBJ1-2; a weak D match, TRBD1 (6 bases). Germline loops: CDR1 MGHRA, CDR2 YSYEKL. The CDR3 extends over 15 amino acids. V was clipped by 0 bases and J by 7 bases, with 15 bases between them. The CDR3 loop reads CASSQDEGTGSGYTF. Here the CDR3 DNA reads TGCGCCAGCAGCCAAGATGAGGGCACAGGGAGTGGCTACACCTTC.

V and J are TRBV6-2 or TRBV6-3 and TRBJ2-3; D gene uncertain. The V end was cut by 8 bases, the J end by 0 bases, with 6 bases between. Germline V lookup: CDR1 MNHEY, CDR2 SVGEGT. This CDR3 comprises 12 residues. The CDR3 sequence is CASQDSTDTQYF. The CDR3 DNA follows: TGTGCCAGCCAGGACAGCACAGATACGCAGTATTTT.

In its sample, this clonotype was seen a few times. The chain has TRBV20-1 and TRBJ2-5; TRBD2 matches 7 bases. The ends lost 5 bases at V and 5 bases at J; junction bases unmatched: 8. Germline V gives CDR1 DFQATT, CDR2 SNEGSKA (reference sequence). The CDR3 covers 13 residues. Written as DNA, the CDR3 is TGCAGTGCTCCTTACAGCGGGGTTGAGACCCAGTACTTC. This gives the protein CSAPYSGVETQYF.

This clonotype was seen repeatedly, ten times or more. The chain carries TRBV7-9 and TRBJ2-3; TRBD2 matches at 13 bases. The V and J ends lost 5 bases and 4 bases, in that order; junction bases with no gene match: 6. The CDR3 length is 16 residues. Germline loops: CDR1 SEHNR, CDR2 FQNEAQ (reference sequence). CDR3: CASSPLGTSGADTQYF. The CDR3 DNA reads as TGTGCCAGCAGCCCGTTGGGGACTAGCGGGGCAGATACGCAGTATTTT.

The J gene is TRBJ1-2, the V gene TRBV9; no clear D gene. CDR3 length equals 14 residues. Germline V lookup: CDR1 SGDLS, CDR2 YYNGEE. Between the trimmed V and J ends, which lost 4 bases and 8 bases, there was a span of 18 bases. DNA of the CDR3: TGTGCCAGCAGCTCGGACCCCTCAATGGGGGGCTACACCTTC. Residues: CASSSDPSMGGYTF.

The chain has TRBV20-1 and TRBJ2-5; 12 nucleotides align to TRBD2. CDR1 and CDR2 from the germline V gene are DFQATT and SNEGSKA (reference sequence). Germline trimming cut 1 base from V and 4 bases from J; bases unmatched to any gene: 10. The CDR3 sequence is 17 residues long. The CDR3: CSARVSHGLAGLETQYF. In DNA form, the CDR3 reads TGCAGTGCTAGAGTATCTCACGGACTAGCGGGGTTAGAGACCCAGTACTTC.

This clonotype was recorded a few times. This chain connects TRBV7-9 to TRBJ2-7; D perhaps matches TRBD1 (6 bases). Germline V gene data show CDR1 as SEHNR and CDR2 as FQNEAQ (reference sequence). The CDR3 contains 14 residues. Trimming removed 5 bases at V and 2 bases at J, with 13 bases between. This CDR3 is CASSPATGAYEQYV. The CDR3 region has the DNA TGTGCCAGCAGCCCCGCGACAGGAGCCTACGAGCAGTACGTC.

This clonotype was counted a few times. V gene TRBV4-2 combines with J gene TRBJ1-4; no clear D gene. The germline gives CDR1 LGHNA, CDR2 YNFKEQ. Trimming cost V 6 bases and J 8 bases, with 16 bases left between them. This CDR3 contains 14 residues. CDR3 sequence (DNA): TGTGCCAGCAGTCAGGAACCGGTGAAGGAAAAACTGTTTTTT. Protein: CASSQEPVKEKLFF.

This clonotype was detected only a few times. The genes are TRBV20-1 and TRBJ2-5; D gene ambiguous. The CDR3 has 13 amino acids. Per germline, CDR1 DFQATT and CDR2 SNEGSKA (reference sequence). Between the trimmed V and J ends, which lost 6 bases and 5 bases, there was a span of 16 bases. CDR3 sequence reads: CSASTGRMETQYF. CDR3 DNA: TGCAGTGCCTCGACTGGCAGGATGGAGACCCAGTACTTC.

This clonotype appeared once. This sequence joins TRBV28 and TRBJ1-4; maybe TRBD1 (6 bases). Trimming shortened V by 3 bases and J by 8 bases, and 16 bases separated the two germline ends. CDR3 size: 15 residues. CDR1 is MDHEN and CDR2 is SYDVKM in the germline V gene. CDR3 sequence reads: CASSFSDRPMEKLFF. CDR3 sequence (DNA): TGTGCCAGCAGTTTCTCGGACAGACCGATGGAAAAACTGTTTTTT.

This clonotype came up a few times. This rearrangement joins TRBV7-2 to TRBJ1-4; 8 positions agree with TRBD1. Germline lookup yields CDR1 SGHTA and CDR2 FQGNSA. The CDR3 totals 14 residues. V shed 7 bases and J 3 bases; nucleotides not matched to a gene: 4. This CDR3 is CASKTQGANEKLFF. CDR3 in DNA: TGTGCCAGCAAAACACAGGGGGCTAATGAAAAACTGTTTTTT.

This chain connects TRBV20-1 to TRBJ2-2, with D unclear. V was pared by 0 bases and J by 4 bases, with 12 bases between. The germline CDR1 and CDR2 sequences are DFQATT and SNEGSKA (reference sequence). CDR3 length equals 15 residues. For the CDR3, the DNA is TGCAGTGCTAGAGATAAGGGCTACTTCACCGGGGAGCTGTTTTTT. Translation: CSARDKGYFTGELFF.

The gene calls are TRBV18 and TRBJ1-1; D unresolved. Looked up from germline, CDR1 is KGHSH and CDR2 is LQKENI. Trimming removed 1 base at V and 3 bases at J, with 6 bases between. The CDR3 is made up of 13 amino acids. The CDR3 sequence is CASSPQLYTEAFF. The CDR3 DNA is TGTGCCAGCTCACCACAGTTGTACACTGAAGCTTTCTTT.

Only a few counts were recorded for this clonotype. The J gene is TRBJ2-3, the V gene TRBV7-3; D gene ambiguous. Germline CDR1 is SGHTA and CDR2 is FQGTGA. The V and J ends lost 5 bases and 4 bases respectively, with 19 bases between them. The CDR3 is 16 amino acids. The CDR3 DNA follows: TGTGCCAGCAGCCCGAATGGACCTCCGAACCCAGATACGCAGTATTTT. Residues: CASSPNGPPNPDTQYF. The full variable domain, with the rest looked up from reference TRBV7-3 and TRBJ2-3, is GAGVSQTPSNKVTEKGKYVELRCDPISGHTALYWYRQSLGQGPEFLIYFQGTGAADDSGLPNDRFFAVRPEGSVSTLKIQRTERGDSAVYLCASSPNGPPNPDTQYFGPGTRLTVL.

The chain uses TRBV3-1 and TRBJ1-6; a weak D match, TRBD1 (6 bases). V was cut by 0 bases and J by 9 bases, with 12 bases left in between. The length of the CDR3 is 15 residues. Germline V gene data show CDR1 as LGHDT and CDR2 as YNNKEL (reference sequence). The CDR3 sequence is CASSQDFTGTSPLHF. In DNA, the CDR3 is TGTGCCAGCAGCCAAGATTTTACAGGGACTTCACCCCTCCACTTT.

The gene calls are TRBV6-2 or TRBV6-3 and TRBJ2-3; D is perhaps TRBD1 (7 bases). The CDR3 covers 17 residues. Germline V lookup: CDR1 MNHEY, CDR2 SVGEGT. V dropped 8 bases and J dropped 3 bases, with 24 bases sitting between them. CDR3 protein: CASGTSLLADRTDTQYF. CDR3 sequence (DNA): TGTGCCAGCGGGACCTCTTTATTAGCGGACAGGACAGATACGCAGTATTTT.

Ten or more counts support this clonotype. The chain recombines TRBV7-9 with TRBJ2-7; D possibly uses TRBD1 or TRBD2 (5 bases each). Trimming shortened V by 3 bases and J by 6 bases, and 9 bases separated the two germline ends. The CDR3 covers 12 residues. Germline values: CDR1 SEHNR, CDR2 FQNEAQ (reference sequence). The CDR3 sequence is CASSLGPGEQYF. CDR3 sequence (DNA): TGTGCCAGCAGCTTGGGACCGGGCGAGCAGTACTTC.

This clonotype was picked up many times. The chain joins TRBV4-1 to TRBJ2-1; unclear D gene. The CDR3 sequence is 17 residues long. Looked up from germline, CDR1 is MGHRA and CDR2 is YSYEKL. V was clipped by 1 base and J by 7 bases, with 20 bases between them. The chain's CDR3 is CASSQANLVALGNEQFF. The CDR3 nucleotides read TGCGCCAGCAGCCAAGCCAACCTAGTGGCACTTGGAAATGAGCAGTTCTTC.

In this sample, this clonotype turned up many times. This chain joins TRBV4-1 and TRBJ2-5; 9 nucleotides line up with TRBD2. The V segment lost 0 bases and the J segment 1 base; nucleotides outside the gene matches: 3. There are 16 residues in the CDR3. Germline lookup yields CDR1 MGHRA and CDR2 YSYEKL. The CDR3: CASSQDPAGGQETQYF. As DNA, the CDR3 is TGCGCCAGCAGCCAAGATCCAGCGGGGGGCCAAGAGACCCAGTACTTC.

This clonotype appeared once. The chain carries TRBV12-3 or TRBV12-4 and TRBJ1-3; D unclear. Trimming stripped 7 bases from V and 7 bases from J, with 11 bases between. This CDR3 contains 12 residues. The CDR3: CASTKKSNTIYF. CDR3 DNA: TGTGCCAGCACCAAAAAAAGTAACACCATATATTTT.

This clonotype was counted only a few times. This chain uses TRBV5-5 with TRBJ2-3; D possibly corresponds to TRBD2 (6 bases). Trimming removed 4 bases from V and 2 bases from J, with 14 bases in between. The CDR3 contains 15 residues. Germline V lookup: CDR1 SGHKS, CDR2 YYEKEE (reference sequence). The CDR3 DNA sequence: TGTGCCAGCAGCATACCTCGGGGGACCACAGATACGCAGTATTTT. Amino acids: CASSIPRGTTDTQYF.

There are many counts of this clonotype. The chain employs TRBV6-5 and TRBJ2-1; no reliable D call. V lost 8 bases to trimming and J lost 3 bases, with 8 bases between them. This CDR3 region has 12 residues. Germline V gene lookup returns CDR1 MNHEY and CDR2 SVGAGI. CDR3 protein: CASWSGYNEQFF. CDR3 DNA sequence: TGTGCCAGCTGGTCAGGCTACAATGAGCAGTTCTTC.

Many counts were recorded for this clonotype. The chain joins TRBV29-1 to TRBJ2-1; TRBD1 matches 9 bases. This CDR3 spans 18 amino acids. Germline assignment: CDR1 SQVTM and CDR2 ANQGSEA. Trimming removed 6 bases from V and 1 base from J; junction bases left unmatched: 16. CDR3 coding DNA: TGCAGCGTCCAAACCGGGACAGGGTTACGTGGGTCCTACAATGAGCAGTTCTTC. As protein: CSVQTGTGLRGSYNEQFF.

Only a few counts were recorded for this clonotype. CDR3 in amino acids: CASSSGGYEQYV. The DNA of the CDR3 is TGTGCCAGCAGTTCAGGGGGGTACGAGCAGTACGTC. This chain links TRBV28 with TRBJ2-7, with TRBD1 as a possible D gene (7 bases). CDR3 size: 12 residues. Germline loops: CDR1 MDHEN, CDR2 SYDVKM. Deletions cut 4 bases from V and 4 bases from J, with 8 bases between.

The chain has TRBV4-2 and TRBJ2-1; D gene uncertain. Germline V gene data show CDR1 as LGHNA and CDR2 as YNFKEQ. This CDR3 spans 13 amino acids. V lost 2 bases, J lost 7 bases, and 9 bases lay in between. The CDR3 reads CASSQSQPNEQFF. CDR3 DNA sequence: TGTGCCAGCAGCCAATCCCAACCTAATGAGCAGTTCTTC.

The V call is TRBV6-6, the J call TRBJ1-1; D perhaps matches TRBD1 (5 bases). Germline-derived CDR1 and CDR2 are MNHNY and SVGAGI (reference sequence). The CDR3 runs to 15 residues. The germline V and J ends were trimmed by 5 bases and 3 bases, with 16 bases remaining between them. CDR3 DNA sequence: TGTGCCAGCAGTACCCCAAAGGGGAAGTACACTGAAGCTTTCTTT. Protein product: CASSTPKGKYTEAFF.